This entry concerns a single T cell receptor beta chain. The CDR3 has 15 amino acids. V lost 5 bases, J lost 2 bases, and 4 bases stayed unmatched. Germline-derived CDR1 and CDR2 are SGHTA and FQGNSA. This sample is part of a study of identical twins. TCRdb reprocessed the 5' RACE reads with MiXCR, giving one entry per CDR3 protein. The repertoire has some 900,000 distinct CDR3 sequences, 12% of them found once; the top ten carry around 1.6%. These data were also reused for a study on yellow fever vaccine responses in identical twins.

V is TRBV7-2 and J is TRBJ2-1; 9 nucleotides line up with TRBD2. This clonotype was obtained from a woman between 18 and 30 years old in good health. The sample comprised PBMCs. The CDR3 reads CASSQTSGPYNEQFF. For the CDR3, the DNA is TGTGCCAGCAGCCAGACTAGCGGACCCTACAATGAGCAGTTCTTC.